Given below is one T cell receptor beta chain in context. Antigen specificity is unknown. Sequencing was performed with immunoSEQ multiplex PCR; in TCRdb, only in-frame clones are kept and a portion is missing. The sample shows around 1.9 million clones, 90% to 95% of them seen only once. Germline trimming cut 1 base from V and 9 bases from J; bases unmatched to any gene: 9. The germline CDR1 and CDR2 sequences are LNHDA and SQIVND (reference sequence). The CDR3 is 15 residues long. This specimen belongs to a study of shared clonotypes between healthy human individuals. Study as a whole: Per-donor plates numbered three CD4 naive, three CD4 memory, two CD8 naive and one CD8 memory.

Naive CD8 cells comprised CD45RO-negative, CCR7-positively selected cells, excluding terminally differentiated effector memory CD45RA+ cells. Overall study findings and caveats: Clonotypes shared by all four donors outscored non-shared clonotypes in generation probability. Only blood underwent sampling, and tissue repertoires likely differ.

The sequenced sample consisted of naive CD8+ T cells from PBMCs. The chain joins TRBV19 to TRBJ1-5; 7 nucleotides match TRBD1. The clonotype was recovered from a man between 18 and 35 years old in good health. Some clones in this sample may be carry-over from other donors' samples. Here the CDR3 reads CASSIVAGGGRPQHF. The DNA of the CDR3 is TGTGCCAGTAGTATAGTGGCAGGGGGAGGCCGGCCCCAGCATTTT.